A single sample is the source of the 14 T cell receptor beta chains below, sequenced in a study of Ad26.COV2.S vaccination and SARS-CoV-2 variants. Sample treatment: some 19 received Ad26.COV2.S at low or high dose, single or two shots; about 5 received placebo; per-sample allocation not given. Material that was analyzed had been drawn on day 63 after the first vaccine or placebo injection. Clones were read by immunoSEQ multiplex PCR, and TCRdb kept only the in-frame ones, dropping some. This sample has about 350,000 clones; around 87% occur once, and the top ten carry about 3%. The specimen was peripheral blood, collected in a trial of Ad26.COV2.S vaccine versus placebo. Receptors originate from a person between 18 and 60 years old who received the Ad26.COV2.S COVID-19 vaccine or a placebo.

This clone appeared a few times. This rearrangement joins TRBV2 to TRBJ1-2; D may be TRBD1 (5 bases). Trimming stripped 6 bases from V and 2 bases from J, with 19 bases between. The CDR3 totals 16 residues. CDR1 is SNHLY and CDR2 is FYNNEI in the germline V gene. In DNA form, the CDR3 reads TGTGCCAGCAGGGCCGGGCCACCAGGGTTGAACTATGGCTACACCTTC. Protein sequence: CASRAGPPGLNYGYTF.

The chain employs TRBV7-9 and TRBJ1-4; D call uncertain. This CDR3 has 15 amino acids. The germline V gene has CDR1 SEHNR and CDR2 FQNEAQ (reference sequence). Trimming shortened V by 2 bases and J by 0 bases, and 7 bases separated the two germline ends. CDR3 coding DNA: TGTGCCAGCAGCTTAAACGGTGCAACTAATGAAAAACTGTTTTTT. Translated: CASSLNGATNEKLFF.

A few counts support this clone. This chain joins TRBV27 and TRBJ1-5, with no clear D. CDR1 and CDR2 from the germline V gene are MNHEY and SMNVEV (reference sequence). The CDR3 runs 13 residues. The V end was cut by 6 bases, the J end by 4 bases, with 10 bases between. The CDR3 DNA is TGTGCCAGCAGGCTGGGTTTTAATCAGCCCCAGCATTTT. Translation: CASRLGFNQPQHF.

This clone was seen just once. The chain couples TRBV15 to TRBJ1-2, with D unresolved. Germline-derived CDR1 and CDR2 are LNHNV and YYDKDF (reference sequence). Trimming left V 0 bases short and J 4 bases short, with 12 bases between. This CDR3 has 15 residues. The CDR3 loop reads CATSRDSGRTYGYTF. DNA of the CDR3: TGTGCCACCAGCAGAGATTCGGGCAGGACCTATGGCTACACCTTC. Full variable domain (remainder filled in from reference TRBV15 and TRBJ1-2): DAMVIQNPRYQVTQFGKPVTLSCSQTLNHNVMYWYQQKSSQAPKLLFHYYDKDFNNEADTPDNFQSRRPNTSFCFLDIRSPGLGDTAMYLCATSRDSGRTYGYTFGSGTRLTVV.

This chain joins TRBV29-1 and TRBJ2-7; a weak D match, TRBD1 (6 bases). Trimming took 4 bases from V and 6 from J, leaving 13 bases between them. Looked up from germline, CDR1 is SQVTM and CDR2 is ANQGSEA. This CDR3 has 12 residues. The CDR3 loop reads CSVVAGVSEQYF. The CDR3 region has the DNA TGCAGCGTTGTAGCAGGGGTCTCCGAGCAGTACTTC.

With respect to this clone: At the DNA level, this CDR3 is encoded by other sequences in the same sample as well. This chain links TRBV6-5 with TRBJ1-1, with unresolved D. The CDR3 is 14 amino acids. Germline-derived CDR1 and CDR2 are MNHEY and SVGAGI. The V gene lost 2 bases and the J gene lost 2 bases, with 9 bases spanning the gap. The CDR3: CASSYAGRNTEAFF. The CDR3 DNA reads TGTGCCAGCAGTTACGCGGGCAGAAACACTGAAGCTTTCTTT.

The gene calls are TRBV29-1 and TRBJ2-5; the D gene is possibly TRBD2 (5 bases). The CDR3 is made up of 14 amino acids. The V end was cut by 5 bases, the J end by 5 bases, with 18 bases between. Germline CDR1 is SQVTM and CDR2 is ANQGSEA. The CDR3 here is CSVSTGSRLETQYF. CDR3 DNA: TGCAGCGTTTCAACGGGGTCCCGGCTGGAGACCCAGTACTTC.

In regard to this clone: One end of the junction is discordant with germline, which a read error may explain. The chain carries TRBV5-1 and TRBJ2-6; D possibly corresponds to TRBD1 (6 bases). From germline, CDR1 is SGHRS and CDR2 YFSETQ. The CDR3 extends over 19 amino acids. The CDR3 reads CASRLAWGLDSSGANVLTF. CDR3 nucleotide sequence: TGCGCCAGCAGATTGGCTTGGGGGTTGGACAGTTCTGGGGCCAACGTCCTGACTTTC.

This chain connects TRBV6-4 to TRBJ2-1; possible D gene TRBD2, 5 bases. Germline CDR1 and CDR2: MRHNA and SNTAGT. The V end lost 8 bases, the J end lost 0 bases, and 14 bases lay between the germline ends. This CDR3 comprises 15 residues. CDR3 coding DNA: TGTGCCAGCGCCCGGGAAGGGTTCTCCTACAATGAGCAGTTCTTC. Amino acid sequence: CASAREGFSYNEQFF.

This chain uses TRBV9 with TRBJ1-1; TRBD1 is a possible D gene (5 bases). The germline gives CDR1 SGDLS, CDR2 YYNGEE. The ends were cut back, 4 bases at V and 5 bases at J, with 15 bases in the middle. CDR3 length equals 14 residues. CDR3 loop: CASSLDNWGTEAFF. The CDR3 nucleotides are TGTGCCAGCAGCCTAGACAACTGGGGGACTGAAGCTTTCTTT.

This chain links TRBV7-3 with TRBJ2-1; the match to TRBD2 covers 9 bases. After removal of 5 bases from V and 4 bases from J, the junction contained 9 bases not matched to a gene. Germline CDR1 is SGHTA and CDR2 is FQGTGA. This CDR3 has 16 amino acids. The CDR3 DNA follows: TGTGCCAGCAGCCTTCGCGGGCTAGCGGGATACAATGAGCAGTTCTTC. It encodes CASSLRGLAGYNEQFF.

This sequence joins TRBV9 and TRBJ2-2, with 9 nucleotides matching TRBD1. There are 15 residues in the CDR3. V lost 4 bases to trimming and J lost 5 bases; unmatched junction nucleotides: 6. Germline V gene data show CDR1 as SGDLS and CDR2 as YYNGEE. In nucleotides, the CDR3 is TGTGCCAGCAGCCCAGCTGGGACAGGGACCGGGGAGCTGTTTTTT. It yields the protein CASSPAGTGTGELFF.

This chain links TRBV7-2 with TRBJ2-5; 7 bases align to TRBD1. CDR1 is SGHTA and CDR2 is FQGNSA in the germline V gene. Unmatched junction bases numbered 9, after V lost 3 bases and J lost 2 bases. This CDR3 contains 16 residues. The CDR3 reads CASSFLPRGSQETQYF. In DNA, the CDR3 is TGTGCCAGCAGCTTTCTTCCCAGGGGGTCTCAAGAGACCCAGTACTTC.

This clone was picked up one time. The genes are TRBV27 and TRBJ1-4; D not resolved. Trimming stripped 5 bases from V and 0 bases from J, with 16 bases between. The CDR3 is 17 amino acids. The germline CDR1 and CDR2 sequences are MNHEY and SMNVEV (reference sequence). The CDR3 DNA sequence: TGTGCCAGCAGTCCCTCGTTATTGGGAACAACTAATGAAAAACTGTTTTTT. Its translation: CASSPSLLGTTNEKLFF.